The source of this TCR beta chain is a study of blood T cell repertoires in COVID-19. In the study overall: Acute-phase and convalescent COVID-19 samples originated in the United States, Italy and Spain.

The ends lost 7 bases at V and 7 bases at J; junction bases unmatched: 5. Germline CDR1 and CDR2: SGHRS and YFSETQ. CDR3 length: 11 residues. Libraries were prepared by immunoSEQ multiplex PCR; TCRdb keeps only in-frame clonotypes and omits some of them. In the table there are around 130,000 clones, under 90% of which are singletons. This chain connects TRBV5-1 to TRBJ2-7, with 7 bases identical to TRBD2. Sample: peripheral blood. This TCR came from a woman aged 60 to 75 with acute or convalescent COVID-19. The CDR3 sequence is CASSNGGEQYF. CDR3 nucleotide sequence: TGCGCCAGCTCAAACGGGGGGGAGCAGTACTTC.